This TCR beta chain was observed in a study of T-cell reconstitution after alpha-beta-depleted transplantation in children. This clonotype was detected only a few times. The CDR3 covers 13 residues. Germline assignment: CDR1 SEHNR and CDR2 FQNEAQ (reference sequence). The germline V and J ends were trimmed by 5 bases and 6 bases, with 11 bases remaining between them. Using unique molecular identifiers, the investigators prepared the TCRbeta library. TCRdb processed the PCR reads anew with MiXCR; each CDR3 protein has one entry. Of 500,000 or so distinct CDR3 sequences listed, approximately 30% were seen once; the top ten hold approximately 2.3%.

Sequencing used PBMCs from the stem cell graft donor, obtained from the stem cell graft. The rearrangement joins TRBV7-9 to TRBJ1-5; D uncertain. The TCR sequence derives from a human donor who donated a stem cell graft to a child with aplastic anemia. CDR3 nucleotide sequence: TGTGCCAGCAGCCTGAGTGGTTTTCAGCCCCAGCATTTT. This translates into CASSLSGFQPQHF. Variable domain in full (rest from reference TRBV7-9 and TRBJ1-5): DTGVSQNPRHKITKRGQNVTFRCDPISEHNRLYWYRQTLGQGPEFLTYFQNEAQLEKSRLLSDRFSAERPKGSFSTLEIQRTEQGDSAMYLCASSLSGFQPQHFGDGTRLSIL.